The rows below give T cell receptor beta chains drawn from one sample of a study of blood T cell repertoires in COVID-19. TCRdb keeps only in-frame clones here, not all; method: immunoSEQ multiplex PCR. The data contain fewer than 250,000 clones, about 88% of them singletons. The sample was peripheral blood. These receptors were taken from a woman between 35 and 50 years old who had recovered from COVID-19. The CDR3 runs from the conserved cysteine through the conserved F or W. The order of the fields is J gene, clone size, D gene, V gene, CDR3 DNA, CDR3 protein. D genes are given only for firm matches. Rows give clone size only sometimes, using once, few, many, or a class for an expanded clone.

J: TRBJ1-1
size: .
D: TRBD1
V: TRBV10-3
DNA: TGTGCCATCAGTGAGTCGACAGGGTCGAACACTGAAGCTTTCTTT
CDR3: CAISESTGSNTEAFF

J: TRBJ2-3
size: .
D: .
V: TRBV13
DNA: TGTGCCAGCAGCTTCCGGTCAGGGAAAAGGACAGATACGCAGTATTTT
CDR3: CASSFRSGKRTDTQYF

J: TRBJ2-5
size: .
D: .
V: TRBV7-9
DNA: TGTGCCAGCAGCCTTAGGGATCGGGGAGGGACCCAGTACTTC
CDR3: CASSLRDRGGTQYF

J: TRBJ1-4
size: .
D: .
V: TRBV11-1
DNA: TGTGCCAGCAGCTTGCACGACAGGAGTAATGAAAAACTGTTTTTT
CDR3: CASSLHDRSNEKLFF

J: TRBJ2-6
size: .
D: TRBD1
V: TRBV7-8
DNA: TGTGCCAGCAGCTCGGGGACAGGGCGGTCTGGGGCCAACGTCCTGACTTTC
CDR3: CASSSGTGRSGANVLTF

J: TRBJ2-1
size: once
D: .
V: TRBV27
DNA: TGTGCCAGCAGTTTGGGAACAGGACGGTACAATGAGCAGTTCTTC
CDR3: CASSLGTGRYNEQFF

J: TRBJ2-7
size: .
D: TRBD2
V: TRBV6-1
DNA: TGTGCCAGCAGTGAAGCGCTTCTCCTCGCGGGAGGCTCCTACGAGCAGTACTTC
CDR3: CASSEALLLAGGSYEQYF

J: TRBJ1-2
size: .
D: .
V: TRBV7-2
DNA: TGTGCCAGCAGCTTAGACGGAGCACTGACCTATGGCTACACCTTC
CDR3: CASSLDGALTYGYTF

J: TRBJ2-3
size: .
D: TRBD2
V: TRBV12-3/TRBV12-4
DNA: TGTGCCGCAACCGGACTAGCGGGAGATACGCAGTATTTT
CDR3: CAATGLAGDTQYF

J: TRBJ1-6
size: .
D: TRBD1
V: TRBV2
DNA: TGTGCCAGCACGATGGGGACAGGGGGGCTCGTCGGTAATTCACCCCTCCACTTT
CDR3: CASTMGTGGLVGNSPLHF

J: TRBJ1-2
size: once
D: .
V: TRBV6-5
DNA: TGTGCCAGCAGTTACTCGCGGGGGGTTCATGGCTACACCTTC
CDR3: CASSYSRGVHGYTF

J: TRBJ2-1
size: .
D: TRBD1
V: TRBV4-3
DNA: TGCGCCAGCAGCCCAAAGTGGCGGGACAGGCTATCTTCCTACAATGAGCAGTTCTTC
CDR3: CASSPKWRDRLSSYNEQFF

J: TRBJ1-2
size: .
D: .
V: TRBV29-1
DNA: TGCAGCGTTGAGTCAGCGGAGCACTATGGCTACACCTTC
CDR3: CSVESAEHYGYTF

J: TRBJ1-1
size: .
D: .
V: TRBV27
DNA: TGTGCCAGCAGTTTAACGAGTCGGGGCACTGAAGCTTTCTTT
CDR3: CASSLTSRGTEAFF

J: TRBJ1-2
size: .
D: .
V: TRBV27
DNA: TGTGCCAGCAGTTCCGGGACAAAGGGCCTCTATGGCTACACCTTC
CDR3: CASSSGTKGLYGYTF

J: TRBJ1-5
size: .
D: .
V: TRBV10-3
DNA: TGTGCCATCAGTGAGTCAACTAATCAGCCCCAGCATTTT
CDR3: CAISESTNQPQHF